This T cell receptor beta chain was sequenced in a study of blood T cells in healthy people across ages (dated by TCRdb to 2014 to 2015). About the investigation overall: In model experiments, template switching captured roughly one uniquely barcoded TCR beta cDNA molecule for every two T cells. The donors were split into four age groups: young (average about 15 years), middle-aged (roughly 40), aged (approximately 59) and long-lived (roughly 88). Donors of different ages were randomly distributed across sequencing lanes to avoid experimental bias. Using the same blood draw, the study looked at two additional independent replicas of 1 million unique cDNA reads for two donors, one aged 18 to 29 and the other aged 80 or older. Age-related changes in TCR beta repertoire diversity were measured in the study by deep sequencing normalized with unique cDNA molecular identifiers.

Library generation was performed with 5' RACE. TCRdb names Illumina HiSeq 2500 as the instrument used. A second PCR of about 7 to 12 cycles was run with a J-beta primer mix and a sample-barcoded 5' primer. A template-switch 5' adaptor carrying 12 random nucleotides introduced a unique molecular identifier onto each TCR beta cDNA molecule. At least 3 million CDR3-containing paired-end reads were obtained from each sample. First-strand cDNA was synthesized from all RNA with the Mint cDNA synthesis kit, primed by a TRBC-specific oligonucleotide. Following uracil-DNA glycosylase treatment, a first 18-cycle PCR with universal primers M1SS and BC2_uni_R was performed on all cDNA. The authors' analysis ran thus. For normalization, 1 million high-quality reads, each with a distinct molecular identifier, were randomly selected from each sample. Instead of being binned into consensus sequences, reads that shared molecular identifiers were thrown out. MiTCR, set to a Q25 quality threshold and the strictest error-elimination algorithm, was used for CDR3 identification, clonotype clustering and error correction. A nonparametric unseen species model with Euler transformation was used to estimate lower-bound total TCR beta diversity. Clones were called with MiXCR by TCRdb after fastp trimmed the public reads at Q25, and only in-frame beta chains were retained. CDR3 protein sequences are deduplicated, and each keeps its most common genes and DNA. The authors' filters were not applied to this entry. The sample includes roughly 800,000 distinct CDR3 sequences, with more than 45% observed a single time. Of the sample, roughly 22% is held by the ten largest clones.

Donors were 40 or so systemically healthy Caucasian individuals from Russia aged roughly 6 to 95 years. Each donor gave 8 to 10 milliliters of peripheral blood, drawn into EDTA-treated Vacutainer tubes. PBMCs were isolated by Ficoll-Paque density-gradient centrifugation, with at least 6.5 million obtained per sample. Total RNA was extracted from PBMCs with Trizol reagent, with at least 5 micrograms obtained per sample. Naive CD45RAhigh/CD27high T cell percentages were measured by flow cytometry on a PBMC aliquot from every donor. Beyond this particular receptor, the publication reports: Observed TCR beta diversity correlated strongly with the percentage of naive T cells measured by flow cytometry. Compared with the aged group, the long-lived group had more naive CD4+ T cells, fewer expanded clones and increased TCR diversity, suggesting age selection. As age increased, observed TCR beta diversity per million T cells dropped in a roughly linear way, and a significant reduction was already evident by age around 41. Because the CMV infection status of the donors was unknown, age-related changes in expanded clonotypes may potentially have been confounded. Total diversity estimates from one million sequenced T cells were considered lower bounds and underestimates. Bulk unsorted PBMC profiling prevented conclusive comparison of naive and antigen-experienced compartments.

The CDR3 holds 15 amino acids from the cysteine to the phenylalanine. Just CDR3 DNA is preserved here, 45 bases in frame from base 1. V was cut back by 5 bases and J by 8 bases, leaving a gap of 19 bases between them. The CDR1 and CDR2 encoded by the germline V gene are LGHNA and YNFKEQ. This clonotype was recorded a few times. Its antigen remains undetermined. No base-level quality is on record; no much larger clone is a single base apart. The V gene is TRBV4-2 and the J gene is TRBJ2-1, with the D call tentatively TRBD1 or TRBD2, each fitting 6 bases. The sample was blood. The TCR originated in a man younger than 45 in good health. The encoded CDR3 is CASSEGGLATYEQFF. Read as DNA, the sequence is TGTGCCAGCAGCGAAGGGGGACTTGCCACCTATGAGCAGTTCTTC.